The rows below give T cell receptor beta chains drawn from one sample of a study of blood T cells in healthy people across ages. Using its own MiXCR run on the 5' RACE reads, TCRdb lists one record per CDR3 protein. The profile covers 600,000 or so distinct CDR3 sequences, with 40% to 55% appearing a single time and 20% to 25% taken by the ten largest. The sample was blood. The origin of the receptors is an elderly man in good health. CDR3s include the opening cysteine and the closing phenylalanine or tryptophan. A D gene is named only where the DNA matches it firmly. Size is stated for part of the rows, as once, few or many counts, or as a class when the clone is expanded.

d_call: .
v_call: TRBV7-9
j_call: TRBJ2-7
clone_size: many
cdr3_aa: CASTIGAYEQYF
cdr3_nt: TGTGCCAGCACCATAGGCGCCTACGAGCAGTACTTC

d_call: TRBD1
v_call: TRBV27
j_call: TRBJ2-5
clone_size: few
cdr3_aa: CASSLVGQGLETQYF
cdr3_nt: TGTGCCAGCAGTTTAGTAGGACAGGGGCTTGAGACCCAGTACTTC

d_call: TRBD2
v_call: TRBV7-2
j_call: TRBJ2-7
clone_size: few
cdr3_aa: CASKGLDSYEQYF
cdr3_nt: TGTGCCAGCAAGGGACTAGATTCCTACGAGCAGTACTTC

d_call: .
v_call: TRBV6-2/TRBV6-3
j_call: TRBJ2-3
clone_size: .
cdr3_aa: CASSWGTDTQYF
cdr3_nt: TGTGCCAGCAGTTGGGGTACAGATACGCAGTATTTT

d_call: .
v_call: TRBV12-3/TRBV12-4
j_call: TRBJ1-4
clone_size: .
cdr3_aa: CASSFGRINEKLFF
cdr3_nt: TGTGCCAGCAGTTTCGGCAGAATTAATGAAAAACTGTTTTTT

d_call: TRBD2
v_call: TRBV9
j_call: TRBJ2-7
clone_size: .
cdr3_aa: CASSVDPSGRVGYEQYF
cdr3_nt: TGTGCCAGCAGCGTAGATCCTAGCGGGAGGGTTGGCTACGAGCAGTACTTC

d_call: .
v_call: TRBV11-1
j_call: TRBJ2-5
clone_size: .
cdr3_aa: CASSLARVWESTSPIQETQYF
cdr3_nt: TGTGCCAGCAGCTTAGCTAGGGTCTGGGAGTCAACCTCTCCGATTCAAGAGACCCAGTACTTC

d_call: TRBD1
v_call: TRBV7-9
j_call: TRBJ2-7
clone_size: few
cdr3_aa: CASSPSLGQDYEQYF
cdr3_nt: TGTGCCAGCAGCCCGTCCTTGGGACAGGACTACGAGCAGTACTTC

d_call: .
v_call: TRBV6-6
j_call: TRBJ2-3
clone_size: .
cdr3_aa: CAGSYDSPSTDTQYF
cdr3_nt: TGTGCCGGCAGTTACGACAGCCCCAGCACAGATACGCAGTATTTT

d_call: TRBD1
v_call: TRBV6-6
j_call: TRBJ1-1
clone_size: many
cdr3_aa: CASSLGQGDTEAFF
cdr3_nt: TGTGCCAGCAGCTTGGGACAGGGGGACACTGAAGCTTTCTTT

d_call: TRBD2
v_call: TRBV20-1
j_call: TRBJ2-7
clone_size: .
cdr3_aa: CSARDPSSGRDEQYF
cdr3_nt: TGCAGTGCTAGAGATCCATCTTCAGGGAGGGACGAGCAGTACTTC

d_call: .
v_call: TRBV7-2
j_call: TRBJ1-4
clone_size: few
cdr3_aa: CASSLTGPTNEKLFF
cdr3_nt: TGTGCCAGCAGCCTCACAGGGCCAACTAATGAAAAACTGTTTTTT

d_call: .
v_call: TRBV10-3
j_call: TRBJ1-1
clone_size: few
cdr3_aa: CAIRAGGMNTEAFF
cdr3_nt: TGTGCCATCCGCGCTGGGGGCATGAACACTGAAGCTTTCTTT

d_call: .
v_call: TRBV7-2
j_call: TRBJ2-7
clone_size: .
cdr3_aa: CATRAGTFAYEQYF
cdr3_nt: TGTGCGACTCGGGCCGGGACTTTTGCCTACGAGCAGTACTTC

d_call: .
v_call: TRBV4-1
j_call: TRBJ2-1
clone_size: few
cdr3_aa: CASTGGPYNEQFF
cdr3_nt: TGCGCCAGCACAGGGGGGCCCTACAATGAGCAGTTCTTC

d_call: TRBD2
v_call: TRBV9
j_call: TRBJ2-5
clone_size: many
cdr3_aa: CASSVRWEGQTQYF
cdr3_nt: TGTGCCAGCAGCGTAAGGTGGGAGGGTCAGACCCAGTACTTC

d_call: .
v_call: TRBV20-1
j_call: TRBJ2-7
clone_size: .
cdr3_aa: CSARGTGYNEQYF
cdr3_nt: TGCAGTGCTAGAGGAACAGGGTACAATGAGCAGTACTTC

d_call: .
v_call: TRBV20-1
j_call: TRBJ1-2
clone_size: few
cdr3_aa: CSASPMGRDGYTF
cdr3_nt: TGCAGTGCTAGCCCCATGGGCAGGGATGGCTACACCTTC